This section outlines one T cell receptor (beta chain) sequence together with its context. The source of the sample is a study of control samples from healthy donors and cancer patients. The method was immunoSEQ multiplex PCR; TCRdb's version includes in-frame clones alone and lacks a portion of them. This sample carries 150,000 to 200,000 clones, about nine tenths of them seen once, and the ten largest clones take approximately 1.4%. This CDR3 is built from 12 residues. Germline lookup yields CDR1 SQVTM and CDR2 ANQGSEA. V was trimmed by 7 bases and J by 3 bases, leaving 10 bases between them. The chain joins TRBV29-1 to TRBJ2-1; maybe TRBD1 (6 bases). The receptor was isolated from a woman aged 25 to 39 in good health. Sequences were obtained from blood. CDR3 DNA sequence: TGCAGCGCCGGACAGAGCTACAATGAGCAGTTCTTC. This encodes CSAGQSYNEQFF.